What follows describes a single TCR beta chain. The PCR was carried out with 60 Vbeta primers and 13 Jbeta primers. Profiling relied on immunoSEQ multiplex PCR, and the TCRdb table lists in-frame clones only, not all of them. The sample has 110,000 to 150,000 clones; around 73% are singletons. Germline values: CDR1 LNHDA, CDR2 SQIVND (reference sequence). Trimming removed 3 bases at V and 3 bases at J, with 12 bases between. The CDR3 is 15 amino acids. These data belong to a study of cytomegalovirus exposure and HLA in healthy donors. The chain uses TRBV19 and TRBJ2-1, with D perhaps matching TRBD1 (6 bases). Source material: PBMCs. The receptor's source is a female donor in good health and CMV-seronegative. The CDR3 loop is CASSMVIGGYNEQFF. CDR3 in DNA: TGTGCCAGTAGTATGGTCATAGGGGGCTACAATGAGCAGTTCTTC.